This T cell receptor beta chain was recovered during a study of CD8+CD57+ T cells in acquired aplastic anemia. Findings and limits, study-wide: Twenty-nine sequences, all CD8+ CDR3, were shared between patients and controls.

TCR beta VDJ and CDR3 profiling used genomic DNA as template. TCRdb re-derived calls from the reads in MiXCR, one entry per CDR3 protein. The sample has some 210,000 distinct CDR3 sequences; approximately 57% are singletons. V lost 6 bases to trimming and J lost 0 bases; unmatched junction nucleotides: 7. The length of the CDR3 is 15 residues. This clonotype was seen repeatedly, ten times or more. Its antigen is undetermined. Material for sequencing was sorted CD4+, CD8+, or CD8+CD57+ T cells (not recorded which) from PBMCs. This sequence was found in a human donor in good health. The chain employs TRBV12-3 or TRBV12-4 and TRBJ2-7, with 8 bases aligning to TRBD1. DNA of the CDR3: TGTGCCAGCAGCCCAACCGGGACAGGCTCCTACGAGCAGTACTTC. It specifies CASSPTGTGSYEQYF.